The text below deals with one TCR beta chain. Its target is not known. V shed 0 bases and J shed 5 bases, with 10 bases lying between them. Germline CDR1 is MNHEY and CDR2 is SVGAGI. The CDR3 length is 14 residues. Use of 60 Vbeta and 13 Jbeta primers characterized the PCR. Measured with immunoSEQ multiplex PCR; TCRdb has only the in-frame clones, and not every one. The sample has under 130,000 clones, roughly 70% seen once; the top ten hold about a tenth. These data belong to a study of cytomegalovirus exposure and HLA in healthy donors. Study overall: Inside one of the first data releases sat about 85 million unique TCRs taken from HLA-typed donors.

Whole-study results and caveats: Immune exposure information available was restricted to CMV serostatus. Most TCR beta V segments were productive about 90% or about 30% of the time in an earlier analysis. Reports described diagnosis of cytomegalovirus status by the classifier as highly specific and sensitive.

Sequencing used PBMCs. The TCR was taken from a man in his forties or fifties in good health and CMV-seropositive. The chain is built from TRBV6-5 and TRBJ1-2, with D unclear. CDR3 amino acids: CASSYSKTSYGYTF. The CDR3 nucleotides are TGTGCCAGCAGTTACTCTAAAACATCATATGGCTACACCTTC.